The 23 T cell receptor beta chains in this list originate from one sample, sequenced in a study of OX40 agonist ivuxolimab in advanced cancers. The data were produced by immunoSEQ multiplex PCR, yet TCRdb's version contains in-frame clones alone and is incomplete. The sample includes about 80,000 clones, 89% of them seen just once. Material: CD4+ or CD8+ T cells sorted from blood, obtained in a trial of the OX40 agonist ivuxolimab. These receptors were obtained from an adult with an advanced solid tumor such as melanoma, head and neck, liver or kidney cancer.

This chain links TRBV6-5 with TRBJ2-7; D is perhaps TRBD1 or TRBD2 (5 bases each). The CDR3 covers 15 residues. Trimming cost V 5 bases and J 3 bases, with 17 bases left between them. Looked up from germline, CDR1 is MNHEY and CDR2 is SVGAGI. The CDR3 DNA follows: TGTGCCAGCAGTAGGGACGACTCGGAGGTCTACGAGCAGTACTTC. It translates to CASSRDDSEVYEQYF.

This chain uses TRBV4-1 with TRBJ1-4, with 7 bases identical to TRBD1. The CDR3 runs 15 residues. Germline CDR1 is MGHRA and CDR2 is YSYEKL. The junction had 11 bases not matched to a gene; V was cut back by 5 bases and J by 8 bases. CDR3 protein: CASSFSGTVREKLFF. The CDR3, as DNA: TGCGCCAGCAGCTTCTCCGGGACAGTCAGAGAAAAACTGTTTTTT.

The gene calls are TRBV30 and TRBJ2-7, with D possibly being TRBD1 or TRBD2 (5 bases each). CDR1 is GTSNPN, CDR2 SVGIG, per germline (reference sequence). Trimming shortened V by 0 bases and J by 7 bases, and 19 bases separated the two germline ends. The CDR3 runs 15 residues. CDR3 protein: CAWSVRLGPEGEQYF. In DNA, the CDR3 is TGTGCCTGGAGTGTACGTTTGGGACCCGAGGGAGAGCAGTACTTC.

V and J are TRBV28 and TRBJ2-7; 8 bases match TRBD1. CDR1 is MDHEN, CDR2 SYDVKM, per germline. The CDR3 is 13 residues long. After removal of 7 bases from V and 4 bases from J, the junction contained 6 bases not matched to a gene. The CDR3 is CASTPTGGYEQYF. CDR3 nucleotide sequence: TGTGCCAGCACCCCCACAGGGGGGTACGAGCAGTACTTC.

J is TRBJ2-1 and V is TRBV27; 13 nucleotides align to TRBD2. Germline CDR1 and CDR2: MNHEY and SMNVEV (reference sequence). This CDR3 spans 20 amino acids. V shed 9 bases, J shed 4 bases, and the junction held 21 bases outside the gene matches. The CDR3 region has the DNA TGTGCCAGATACAGGGGAATGGGACTAGCGGGAAGGCGACGATACAATGAGCAGTTCTTC. Translation gives CARYRGMGLAGRRRYNEQFF.

The rearrangement joins TRBV9 to TRBJ1-1, with a tentative D call TRBD1 (6 bases). Trimming shortened V by 6 bases and J by 10 bases, and 22 bases separated the two germline ends. Germline loops: CDR1 SGDLS, CDR2 YYNGEE. The CDR3 has 14 residues. The CDR3 protein is CASTGGGVGGVAFF. CDR3 DNA: TGTGCCAGCACCGGAGGGGGAGTCGGAGGTGTAGCTTTCTTT.

V and J are TRBV18 and TRBJ1-1, with D possibly TRBD1 on 5 matching bases. V lost 5 bases to trimming and J lost 1 base, with 8 bases between them. CDR3 length: 13 residues. Per the germline V gene, CDR1 is KGHSH and CDR2 is LQKENI. CDR3 residues: CASSRDGNTEAFF. DNA for the CDR3: TGTGCCAGCTCAAGGGACGGGAACACTGAAGCTTTCTTT.

The chain recombines TRBV27 with TRBJ2-3; 12 bases align to TRBD2. Trimming removed 5 bases from V and 1 base from J; junction bases left unmatched: 4. CDR3 length: 16 amino acids. Germline V gene lookup returns CDR1 MNHEY and CDR2 SMNVEV (reference sequence). As DNA, the CDR3 is TGTGCCAGCAGTCCGCGACTAGCGGGAGGCACAGATACGCAGTATTTT. Translating it yields CASSPRLAGGTDTQYF.

CDR3 nucleotides: TGTGCCAGTAGTATCTCCGTTGAGGGGAGCGAGCAGTACTTC. It yields the protein CASSISVEGSEQYF. The chain joins TRBV19 to TRBJ2-7, with D perhaps matching TRBD1 or TRBD2 (5 bases each). The CDR3 covers 14 residues. Germline V lookup: CDR1 LNHDA, CDR2 SQIVND (reference sequence). The V and J ends lost 3 bases and 6 bases respectively, with 15 bases between them.

V and J are TRBV2 and TRBJ1-1; TRBD1 might be the D (5 bases). Trimming pared 3 bases from V and 4 bases from J, leaving 12 bases between. This CDR3 comprises 14 residues. Germline assignment: CDR1 SNHLY and CDR2 FYNNEI. CDR3 in amino acids: CASSEWGLGTEAFF. The CDR3 DNA sequence: TGTGCCAGCAGTGAGTGGGGCTTGGGCACTGAAGCTTTCTTT.

The chain links TRBV11-2 to TRBJ1-6, with D possibly TRBD1 on 5 matching bases. Germline assignment: CDR1 SGHAT and CDR2 FQNNGV. V was trimmed by 5 bases and J by 11 bases, leaving 19 bases between them. This CDR3 spans 15 amino acids. This CDR3 reads CASSHLSGVHPPLHF. The DNA of the CDR3 is TGTGCCAGCAGCCACCTCTCGGGGGTCCATCCACCCCTCCACTTT.

The CDR3 here is CSVTAQETQYF. Here the CDR3 DNA reads TGCAGTGTGACAGCCCAAGAGACCCAGTACTTC. The chain combines TRBV20-1 with TRBJ2-5, with TRBD1 as a possible D gene (5 bases). Between the trimmed V and J ends, which lost 7 bases and 1 base, there was a span of 7 bases. The CDR3 contains 11 residues. Per the germline V gene, CDR1 is DFQATT and CDR2 is SNEGSKA (reference sequence).

This chain uses TRBV23-1 with TRBJ2-7; possible D gene TRBD1, 6 bases. Being an ORF, TRBV23-1 has a function that is uncertain. Trimming stripped 8 bases from V and 5 bases from J, with 13 bases between. CDR3 length equals 12 residues. CDR3 region: CASVCRGHEQYF. DNA for the CDR3: TGCGCCAGCGTATGCAGGGGCCACGAGCAGTACTTC.

The chain joins TRBV5-1 to TRBJ1-4; no firm D call. The CDR3 is 15 residues long. V shed 4 bases and J shed 0 bases, with 10 bases lying between them. Germline V gives CDR1 SGHRS, CDR2 YFSETQ. In DNA form, the CDR3 reads TGCGCCAGCAGCGCTGACCGACCAACTAATGAAAAACTGTTTTTT. This sequence encodes CASSADRPTNEKLFF.

The chain has TRBV30 and TRBJ2-7; D tentatively reads TRBD1 or TRBD2 (5 bases each). This CDR3 spans 16 amino acids. V was clipped by 5 bases and J by 6 bases, with 26 bases between them. CDR1 GTSNPN and CDR2 SVGIG come from the germline V gene (reference sequence). CDR3 residues: CAWRGWRGGRALEQYF. In nucleotides, the CDR3 is TGTGCCTGGCGTGGCTGGCGTGGGGGACGGGCTCTCGAGCAGTACTTC.

The rearrangement uses TRBV5-1 and TRBJ2-7, with 10 bases identical to TRBD1. Germline V gene sequence: CDR1 SGHRS, CDR2 YFSETQ. The CDR3 totals 16 residues. Losses at the gene ends were 0 bases for V and 5 bases for J; bases not matched to a gene: 8. This CDR3 reads CASSLGPGQGSHEQYF. The CDR3 bases are TGCGCCAGCAGCTTGGGACCGGGACAGGGGTCCCACGAGCAGTACTTC.

This clone was seen once. The rearrangement uses TRBV5-4 and TRBJ2-1; D gene unclear. The CDR3 consists of 16 residues. Germline assignment: CDR1 SGHNT and CDR2 YYREEE (reference sequence). V was cut by 4 bases and J by 3 bases, with 17 bases left in between. The CDR3 sequence: CASSGFRDSDYNEQFF. Written as DNA, the CDR3 is TGTGCCAGCAGCGGTTTTCGAGATTCTGACTACAATGAGCAGTTCTTC.

This chain links TRBV5-4 with TRBJ1-2; a possible D gene is TRBD1 (6 bases). Trimming took off 2 bases at V and 4 bases at J, with 12 bases between the two ends. The CDR3 has 14 residues. The V gene's germline CDR1 is SGHNT and CDR2 YYREEE (reference sequence). The CDR3 region has the DNA TGTGCCAGCAGCTTTACAGGGACATTCTATGGCTACACCTTC. Protein: CASSFTGTFYGYTF.

The rearrangement links TRBV11-2 to TRBJ2-1; the D is unclear. This CDR3 is 12 amino acids long. Trimming removed 5 bases from V and 11 bases from J, with 13 bases in between. Germline V CDR1 and CDR2: SGHAT, FQNNGV. The CDR3 coding sequence is TGTGCCAGCAGCCCCCAAGGTACCCAGCAGTTCTTC. Protein sequence: CASSPQGTQQFF.

The V and J genes are TRBV7-2 and TRBJ2-2; 7 bases match TRBD2. CDR3 length equals 18 residues. The V and J ends lost 2 bases and 0 bases, in that order; junction bases with no gene match: 9. Germline CDR1 is SGHTA and CDR2 is FQGNSA. The CDR3 DNA reads TGTGCCAGCAGCTTACGGGGTGGCCTAGCGGCGAACACCGGGGAGCTGTTTTTT. Protein product: CASSLRGGLAANTGELFF.

The chain has TRBV19 and TRBJ1-5; tentatively, D is TRBD1 (5 bases). V dropped 3 bases and J dropped 3 bases, with 12 bases sitting between them. Germline assignment: CDR1 LNHDA and CDR2 SQIVND (reference sequence). CDR3 length equals 15 residues. CDR3 sequence: CASSIPGKDNQPQHF. As DNA, the CDR3 is TGTGCCAGTAGTATTCCAGGGAAAGACAATCAGCCCCAGCATTTT.

V and J are TRBV7-8 and TRBJ2-5; tentative D call: TRBD2 (6 bases). Looked up from germline, CDR1 is SGHVS and CDR2 is FQNEAQ. CDR3 length: 13 residues. V was pared by 6 bases and J by 3 bases, with 11 bases between. This CDR3 is CASRRSGEETQYF. The DNA of the CDR3 is TGTGCCAGCAGACGGTCGGGAGAAGAGACCCAGTACTTC.

V gene TRBV6-1 combines with J gene TRBJ2-5; D is ambiguous. The CDR3 is 13 amino acids. Per the germline V gene, CDR1 is MNHNS and CDR2 is SASEGT. V lost 2 bases and J lost 2, with 6 bases in between. CDR3 residues: CASSERLQETQYF. Here the CDR3 DNA reads TGTGCCAGCAGTGAAAGGCTGCAAGAGACCCAGTACTTC.